Sequencing of this T cell receptor beta chain was carried out in a study of cytomegalovirus exposure and HLA in healthy donors (dated by TCRdb to about 2017). At the level of the whole study: An earlier analysis of 587 of the donors reported 276 Gb of sequence data and about 120 million unique TCR beta sequences obtained from some 200 million T cells. Donor age, sex, ethnicity and CMV serostatus were collected together with the repertoire data. On average, roughly 250,000 unique TCR beta nucleotide sequences were sequenced per donor among fewer than 500 genotyped donors of the cohort, with 15% to 20% of those sequences being non-productive. Rather than using new phenotypic data, the later analysis identified candidate immune exposures from TCR beta sequences and from how often those sequences occurred across donors. To predict cytomegalovirus infection status, the study brought together high-throughput TCR immunosequencing, statistical association of individual TCRs with disease status, and machine learning. Class I and class II HLA loci were covered by the typing at four-digit resolution. In a later analysis, previously published TCR beta repertoires from about 670 donors were re-analyzed and high-resolution HLA genotyping was added so that TCR occurrence patterns could be studied. Every repertoire in the discovery cohort had been generated on one and the same sequencing platform. The study aimed to test whether cataloging public T cell receptors could reveal signatures of past pathogen exposure. Around 330 gigabases of sequencing data and around 80 million unique TCR sequences made up an early release that covered approximately 650 HLA-typed donors. An earlier analysis of fewer than 750 of the donors used high-throughput TCR beta sequencing to judge whether each TCR beta V gene segment behaved as functional or pseudogenic. Genome-wide SNP genotypes for about 65% of the 666 donors were used in a later genetic analysis, which treated that subset as a discovery cohort. Because of strong linkage in the cohort, four or five DR-DQ haplotypes were treated as single units for association and clustering. Besides the first cohort of approximately 710 subjects, a separate validation cohort made up of roughly 130 different subjects was used. The study profiled the T cell repertoires of about 720 subjects by immunosequencing and related them to cytomegalovirus serostatus. Typing coverage differed by locus: A, B, C, DRB1 and DQB1 were typed in roughly 620-630 donors, DQA1 in about 560, DPA1 in around 610, and DPB1 in around 490. Of the 350 to 450 genotyped donors, 65% to 90% fell in the genetic ancestry cluster associated with self-reported Caucasian donors. What the work shows at the level of the full study, not this receptor alone: An earlier analysis of 450 to 750 of the donors showed that most TCR beta V segments appeared in productive rearrangements either about 87% or about 30% of the time, which broadly matched IMGT annotations. Because some donors lacked HLA typing at each locus, the association tests relied only on the typed subset. Because counts were too low, more than 15 rarely observed V segments, including chromosome 9 orphons, were left out of the earlier analysis of some 600 of the donors. The sequencing pipeline was judged likely to have produced a cluster of highly shared sequence variants as a technical artifact. In a later genetic analysis, fewer N-insertions in productive TCRs were reported among donors in an Asian-associated ancestry cluster than the approximately 710-donor mean. A further reported finding was that TCR beta sequences accurately predicted the HLA-A and HLA-B alleles for most subjects in the first cohort. The only immune exposure information available for the cohort was CMV serostatus. While some public TCRs were present in many individuals, most TCR sequences turned up only very rarely across donors. Correlated functional status among segregating V segments might be attributable to linkage disequilibrium, but an unknown experimental factor could not be ruled out. Presence/absence analyses assumed roughly uniform sequencing depth across donors, an assumption that may not hold. Most CMV-associated TCR beta chains appeared to be HLA-restricted in a later analysis, and the HLA associations seemed to be driven largely by CMV exposure. V-gene and J-gene trimming of TCR beta chains was associated with a missense DCLRE1C variant in a later genetic analysis, and the association was replicated in an independent cohort. The authors suggested that the approach could potentially be extended to other disease states and immunological phenotypes. In a later analysis, the rate of TCR association differed among HLA loci, with DRB1 alleles having the most associated TCRs and HLA-C alleles having the fewest. Cytomegalovirus status was reported to be diagnosed by the classifier with high specificity and sensitivity in both the original and validation cohorts. In a later analysis, HLA-associated TCR beta chains showed more clonal expansion and lower generation probabilities than non-associated chains that were equally common. At a false discovery rate of 0.05, a later analysis linked roughly 17,000 TCR beta sequences to specific HLA alleles. A few of the identified cytomegalovirus-associated TCR beta chains were confirmed in vitro to be specific for cytomegalovirus antigens. When HLA alleles, especially DR and DQ, strongly co-occurred, TCR associations were difficult to assign to individual alleles. The cohort was sequenced for TCR beta chains only, and without alpha or paired-chain data the features that could be detected were limited. The study listed 170 or so TCR beta chains as associated with cytomegalovirus. Several of the top co-occurrence clusters appeared to be linked to parvovirus B19, influenza, CMV and Epstein-Barr virus, according to a later analysis. The 87-base-pair reads could not distinguish some IMGT-functional V segments, including TRBV6-2 and TRBV6-3, so those segments were excluded.

Library preparation was by the immunoSEQ multiplex PCR assay. For the multiplex PCR, a mixture combining 60 forward primers for TCR Vbeta segments and 13 reverse primers for TCR Jbeta segments was used. The CDR3 region of rearranged TCR beta genes was amplified from genomic DNA with a multiplex PCR assay. Amplified TCR beta libraries were sequenced as 87-base-pair reads on the Illumina HiSeq System. As for the authors' bioinformatics: A later analysis tallied 75 million to 95 million unique TCR beta chains across the approximately 670 repertoires, and about 10 million of those chains were shared by two or more donors. A nearest-neighbor algorithm error-corrected the raw reads and collapsed the reads into unique sequences, merging closely related sequences to remove PCR and sequencing errors. To assign V, D and J gene segments, CDR3 sequences were aligned to IMGT reference sequences. Each retained sequence needed at least a six-nucleotide match to both a V gene segment and a J gene segment. A rearrangement counted as productive if the CDR3 had no stop codons and remained in frame with V and J, and every other rearrangement counted as non-productive. CDR3 was defined according to IMGT convention as the region running from the second conserved V-encoded cysteine to the conserved J-encoded phenylalanine. Sequences without an unambiguous match to a single V gene segment were excluded from the earlier analysis of almost 600 of the donors. An earlier analysis of 587 of the donors classified V segments as functional when productive rearrangements were above 56.7% and as segregating when the standard deviation between donors was above 5%. A statistical classification framework was developed to diagnose cytomegalovirus status using the catalog of TCR beta chain sequences. In a later analysis, V and J genes were assigned by comparing TCR nucleotide sequences against IMGT/GENE-DB human TR gene sequences. A later analysis assigned CDR3 sequences and most-parsimonious VDJ recombination scenarios with the TCRdist pipeline. In a later analysis, every TCR beta chain was defined by the combination of its CDR3 amino acid sequence and its V-gene family, and reads without a unique V-gene family were dropped. As a way to deal with suspected cross-contamination and a sequencing artifact, a later analysis dropped under 600 nucleotide sequences that were highly shared and had low generation probability. In a later analysis, a clonal expansion index for each public chain was calculated from normalized within-repertoire ranks of inferred template counts. In a later analysis, generation probabilities were computed with a VDJ recombination model fitted to out-of-frame rearrangements, and the resulting probabilities were checked against IGoR. In a later analysis, hypergeometric tests were used to score TCR-TCR, TCR-HLA and TCR-CMV co-occurrence, with a repertoire-size bias correction applied to TCR pairs. To estimate false discovery rates, a later analysis permuted the HLA or CMV assignments 20 times. A later analysis grouped co-occurring TCRs with DBSCAN, adding TCRdist sequence similarity when clustering within HLA-allele-positive subsets. For co-occurrence clustering, repertoires with fewer than 30,000 or more than 120,000 public chains were excluded, along with about five repertoires with anomalous nucleotide sharing. The immuneACCESS repertoire file appears here via TCRdb, limited to in-frame rearrangements. These files lack a portion of the clones; in checked studies, under half of the deficit traces to unresolved V genes, and the cause of the others is not known. V and J calls and clone size are copied from that table; D and trimming were computed from the DNA. Present in this sample are about 140,000 clones, 75% to 90% of which were seen just once. Less than 1.5% of the sample is in the top ten clones.

The cohort comprised some 680 healthy bone marrow donors. At the time of sampling, every cohort member was nominally healthy, though immune exposures that went unrecorded were likely present. The donor tested CMV seronegative, placing the donor among the 352 seronegative members of the cohort. Every donor gave a peripheral blood sample, and the peripheral blood mononuclear cells from that sample were used for TCR beta sequencing. Genomic DNA was extracted from the blood cell samples with the Qiagen DNeasy Blood Extraction Kit. The cysteine opens and the phenylalanine closes a CDR3 of 14 amino acids. This entry keeps only the CDR3 DNA: 42 bases, framed from base 1. In the germline V gene, CDR1 corresponds to SGHVS and CDR2 to FNYEAQ. Ends trimmed: V by 6 bases, J by 3 bases; bases unmatched to a gene: 7. Concerning this clone: This clone's antigen is unknown. No qualities accompany the bases; no much larger clone lies one base away.

The chain is assembled from TRBV7-6 and TRBJ2-7; 8 bases in the middle match TRBD2. Specimen: PBMCs. This TCR was sampled from a female donor in good health and CMV-seronegative. The sequence in DNA is TGTGCCAGCAGTACCGGGACTAGGGGCTACGAGCAGTACTTC. The translation is CASSTGTRGYEQYF.